One sample yielded the 7 T cell receptor beta chains listed below, sequenced in a study of radiotherapy plus CTLA-4 blockade in lung cancer. Assay used: immunoSEQ multiplex PCR; TCRdb lists only in-frame clones, some missing. The profile shows around 49,000 clones, roughly 84% of them singletons. This specimen consisted of peripheral blood, obtained from a patient treated with radiotherapy plus ipilimumab. Receptor source: a human donor with non-small cell lung cancer whose response to radiotherapy plus ipilimumab could not be evaluated.

This clone was seen a few times. The CDR3 loop is CASSFRRLKRGGNYGYTF. Here the CDR3 DNA reads TGTGCCAGCAGTTTTAGGAGACTAAAGCGGGGCGGTAATTATGGCTACACCTTC. The V and J genes are TRBV28 and TRBJ1-2; weak D call: TRBD1 (5 bases). Germline CDR1 reads MDHEN; CDR2 reads SYDVKM. Trimming took off 3 bases at V and 5 bases at J, with 25 bases between the two ends. The CDR3 is 18 amino acids.

The CDR3 coding sequence is TGTGCCACCAGCAGAGATACTAGCGGGAGCCCCCACGAGCAGTACTTC. It encodes CATSRDTSGSPHEQYF. The genes are TRBV15 and TRBJ2-7, with TRBD2 matching 11 bases. The V gene end was trimmed by 0 bases and the J gene end by 5 bases; junction bases not matched to a gene: 6. Germline CDR1 reads LNHNV; CDR2 reads YYDKDF (reference sequence). The CDR3 is 16 amino acids.

This chain joins TRBV28 and TRBJ2-7; 7 nucleotides match TRBD1. Germline V gene lookup returns CDR1 MDHEN and CDR2 SYDVKM. This CDR3 is 12 amino acids long. J was trimmed by 6 bases and V by 6 bases; bases with no gene match: 5. In DNA, the CDR3 is TGTGCCAGCAGCCCTGACAGGGTCGAGCAGTACTTC. Its translation: CASSPDRVEQYF.

The J gene is TRBJ1-1, the V gene TRBV5-1, with D possibly TRBD1 on 5 matching bases. This CDR3 has 13 residues. Germline assignment: CDR1 SGHRS and CDR2 YFSETQ. The V end was cut by 6 bases, the J end by 2 bases, with 11 bases between. The CDR3 DNA is TGCGCCAGCAAAAAGACAGAAAACACTGAAGCTTTCTTT. Encoded protein: CASKKTENTEAFF.

V usage is TRBV7-2 and J usage is TRBJ1-5, with D perhaps TRBD1 (6 bases). Deletions cut 5 bases from V and 4 bases from J, with 12 bases between. This CDR3 comprises 14 residues. The germline V gene encodes CDR1 SGHTA and CDR2 FQGNSA. The CDR3 spells CASSPGQTNQPQHF. CDR3 nucleotide sequence: TGTGCCAGCAGCCCCGGACAGACAAATCAGCCCCAGCATTTT.

This clone was counted a few times. The J gene is TRBJ2-7, the V gene TRBV28; a weak D match, TRBD1 (5 bases). Germline-derived CDR1 and CDR2 are MDHEN and SYDVKM. CDR3 size: 15 residues. Trimming left V 6 bases short and J 3 bases short, with 18 bases between. CDR3 in amino acids: CASSSQDLGGYEQYF. As DNA, the CDR3 is TGTGCCAGCAGCTCACAGGACCTCGGTGGCTACGAGCAGTACTTC.

The chain is built from TRBV7-8 and TRBJ1-5, with 12 positions matching TRBD1. Germline-derived CDR1 and CDR2 are SGHVS and FQNEAQ. Trimming cost V 6 bases and J 6 bases; bases outside gene matches: 12. The CDR3 extends over 17 amino acids. The CDR3 is CASRVGGQGAIGQPQHF. DNA of the CDR3: TGTGCCAGCAGGGTAGGGGGACAGGGGGCGATCGGTCAGCCCCAGCATTTT.